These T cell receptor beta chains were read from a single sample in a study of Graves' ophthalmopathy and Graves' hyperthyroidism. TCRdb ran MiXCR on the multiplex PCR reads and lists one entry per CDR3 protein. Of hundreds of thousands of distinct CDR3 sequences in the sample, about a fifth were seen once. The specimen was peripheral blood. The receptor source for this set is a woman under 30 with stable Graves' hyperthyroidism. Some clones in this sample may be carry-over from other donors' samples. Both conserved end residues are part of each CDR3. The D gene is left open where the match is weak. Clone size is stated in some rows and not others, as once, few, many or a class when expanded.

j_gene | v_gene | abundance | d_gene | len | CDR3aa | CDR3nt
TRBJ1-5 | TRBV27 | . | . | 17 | CASRTYRGGNVLQPQHF | TGTGCCAGCAGGACCTATCGGGGGGGTAACGTCTTGCAGCCCCAGCATTTT
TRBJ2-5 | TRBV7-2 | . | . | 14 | CAISFGGGRETQYF | TGTGCCATCAGCTTTGGGGGAGGAAGGGAGACCCAGTACTTC
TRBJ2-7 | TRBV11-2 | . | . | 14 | CASSVVAGSYEQYF | TGTGCCAGCAGTGTGGTGGCGGGCTCCTACGAGCAGTACTTC
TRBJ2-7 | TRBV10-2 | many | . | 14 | CASSQGGDAYEQYF | TGCGCCAGCAGTCAGGGGGGGGATGCCTACGAGCAGTACTTC
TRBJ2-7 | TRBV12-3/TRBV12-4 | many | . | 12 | CASSRQDYEQYF | TGTGCCAGCAGCCGCCAGGACTACGAGCAGTACTTC
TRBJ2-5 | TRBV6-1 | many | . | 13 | CASKNRAEETQYF | TGTGCCAGCAAAAACAGAGCCGAAGAGACCCAGTACTTC
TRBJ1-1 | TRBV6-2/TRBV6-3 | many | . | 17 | CASSQDSLTSPNTEAFF | TGTGCCAGCAGCCAGGACAGCTTAACTTCCCCGAACACTGAAGCTTTCTTT
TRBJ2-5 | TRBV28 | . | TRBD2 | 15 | CASSAPGGGDETQYF | TGTGCCAGCAGTGCACCGGGGGGAGGGGATGAGACCCAGTACTTC
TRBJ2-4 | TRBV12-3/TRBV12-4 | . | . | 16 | CASSLTSDLAKNIKYF | TGTGCCAGCAGTCTAACCTCGGACTTAGCCAAAAACATTAAGTACTTC
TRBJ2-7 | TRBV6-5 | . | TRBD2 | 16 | CASSYGTSGNSYEQYF | TGTGCCAGCAGTTACGGGACTAGCGGGAATTCCTACGAGCAGTACTTC
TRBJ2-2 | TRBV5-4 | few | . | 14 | CASSLRTDTGELFF | TGTGCCAGCAGCTTGAGGACAGACACCGGGGAGCTGTTTTTT